This TCR beta chain was found in a study of blood T cells in healthy people across ages. Study-level points and caveats: Versus aged donors, long-lived donors had higher diversity and more naive CD4+ cells. The fall in TCR beta diversity per million T cells was roughly linear with age.

Healthy Caucasian individuals from Russia aged about 6 to 90 were enrolled as donors. On this clonotype: Its specificity is unknown.

Alongside a J-beta primer mix, a sample-barcoded 5' primer served in a second PCR lasting roughly 7 to 12 cycles. From the 5' RACE reads, TCRdb called clonotypes with MiXCR, one entry per CDR3 protein. This sample has some 1.8 million distinct CDR3 sequences; roughly two fifths occur once, and the top ten carry 20% to 25%. V lost 1 base and J 11 bases, leaving 9 bases between the germline ends. The CDR3 runs to 12 residues. The sequenced sample was blood. The receptor was derived from a human donor in good health. V and J are TRBV12-3 or TRBV12-4 and TRBJ2-1, with D unresolved. The CDR3 reads CASSLGGTQQFF. In DNA, the CDR3 is TGTGCCAGCAGTTTAGGTGGCACCCAGCAGTTCTTC.